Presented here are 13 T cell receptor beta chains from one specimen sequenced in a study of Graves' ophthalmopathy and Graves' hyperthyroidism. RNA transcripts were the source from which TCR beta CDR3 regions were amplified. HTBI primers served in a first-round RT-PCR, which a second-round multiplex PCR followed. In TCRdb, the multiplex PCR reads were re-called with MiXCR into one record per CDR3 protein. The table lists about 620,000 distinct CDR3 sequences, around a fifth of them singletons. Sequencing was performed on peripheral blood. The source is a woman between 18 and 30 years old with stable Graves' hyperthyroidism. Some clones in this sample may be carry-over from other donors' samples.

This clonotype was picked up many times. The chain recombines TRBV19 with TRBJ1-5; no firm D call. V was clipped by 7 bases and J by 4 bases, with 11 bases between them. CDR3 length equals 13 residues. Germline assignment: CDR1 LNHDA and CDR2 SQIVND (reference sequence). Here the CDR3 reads CASTWQNNQPQHF. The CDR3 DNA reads TGTGCCAGTACTTGGCAGAATAATCAGCCCCAGCATTTT. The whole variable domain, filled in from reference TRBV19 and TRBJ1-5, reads DGGITQSPKYLFRKEGQNVTLSCEQNLNHDAMYWYRQDPGQGLRLIYYSQIVNDFQKGDIAEGYSVSREKKESFPLTVTSAQKNPTAFYLCASTWQNNQPQHFGDGTRLSIL.

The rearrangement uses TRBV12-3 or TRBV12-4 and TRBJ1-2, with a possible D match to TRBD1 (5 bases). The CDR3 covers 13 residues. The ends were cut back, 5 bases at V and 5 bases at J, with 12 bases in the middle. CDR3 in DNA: TGTGCCAGCAGTAGCAGGGTATGGTATGGCTACACCTTC. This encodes CASSSRVWYGYTF.

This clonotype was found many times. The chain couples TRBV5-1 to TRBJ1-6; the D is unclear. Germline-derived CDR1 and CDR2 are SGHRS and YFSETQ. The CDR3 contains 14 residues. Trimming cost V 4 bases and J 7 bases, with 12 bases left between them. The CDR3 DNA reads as TGCGCCAGCAGCCTTGGACGGGCCAATTCACCCCTCCACTTT. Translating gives CASSLGRANSPLHF.

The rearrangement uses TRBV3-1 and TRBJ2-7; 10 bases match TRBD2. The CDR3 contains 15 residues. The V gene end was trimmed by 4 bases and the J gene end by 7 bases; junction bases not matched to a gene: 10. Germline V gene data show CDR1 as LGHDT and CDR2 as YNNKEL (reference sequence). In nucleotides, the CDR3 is TGTGCCAGCAGCCTCACCCTAGCGGGAGTGGATGAGCAGTACTTC. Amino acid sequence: CASSLTLAGVDEQYF.

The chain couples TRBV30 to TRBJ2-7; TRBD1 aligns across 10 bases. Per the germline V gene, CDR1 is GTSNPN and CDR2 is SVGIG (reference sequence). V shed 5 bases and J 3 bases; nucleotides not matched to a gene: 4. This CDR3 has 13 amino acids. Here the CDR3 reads CAWGRTGGYEQYF. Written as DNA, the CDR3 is TGTGCCTGGGGAAGGACAGGGGGCTACGAGCAGTACTTC.

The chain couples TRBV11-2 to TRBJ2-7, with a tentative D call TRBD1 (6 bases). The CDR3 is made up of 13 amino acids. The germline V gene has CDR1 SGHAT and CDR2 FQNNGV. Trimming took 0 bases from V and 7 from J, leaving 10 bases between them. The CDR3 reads CASSLDSGVEQYF. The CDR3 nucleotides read TGTGCCAGCAGCTTAGACTCAGGGGTTGAGCAGTACTTC.

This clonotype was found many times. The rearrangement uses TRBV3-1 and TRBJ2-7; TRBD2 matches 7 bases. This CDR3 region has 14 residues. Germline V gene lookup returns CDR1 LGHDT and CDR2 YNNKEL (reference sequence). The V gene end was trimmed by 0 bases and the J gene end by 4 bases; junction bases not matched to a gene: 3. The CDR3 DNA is TGTGCCAGCAGCCAAGATGGGAGGGGATACGAGCAGTACTTC. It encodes CASSQDGRGYEQYF.

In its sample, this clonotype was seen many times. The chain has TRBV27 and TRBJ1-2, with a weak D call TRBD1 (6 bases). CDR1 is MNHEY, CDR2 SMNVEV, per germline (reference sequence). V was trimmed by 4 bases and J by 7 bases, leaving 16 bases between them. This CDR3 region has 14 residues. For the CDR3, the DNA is TGTGCCAGCAGTTCTTCTAGGGTACAGGGTGGCTACACCTTC. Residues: CASSSSRVQGGYTF.

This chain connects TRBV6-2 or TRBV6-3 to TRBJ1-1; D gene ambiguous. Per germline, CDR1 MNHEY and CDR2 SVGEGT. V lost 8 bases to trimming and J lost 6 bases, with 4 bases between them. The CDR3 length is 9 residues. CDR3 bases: TGTGCCAGCGGGGCTGAAGCTTTCTTT. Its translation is CASGAEAFF.

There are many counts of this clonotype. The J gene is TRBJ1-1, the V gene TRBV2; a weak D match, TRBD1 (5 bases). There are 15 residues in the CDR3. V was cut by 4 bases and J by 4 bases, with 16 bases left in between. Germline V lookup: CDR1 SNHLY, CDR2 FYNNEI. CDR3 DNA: TGTGCCAGCAGTGCCCCTCGCGGTGGGGCCACTGAAGCTTTCTTT. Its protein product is CASSAPRGGATEAFF.

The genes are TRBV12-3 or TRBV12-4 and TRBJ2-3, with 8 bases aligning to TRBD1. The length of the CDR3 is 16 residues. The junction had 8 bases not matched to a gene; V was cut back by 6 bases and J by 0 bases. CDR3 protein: CASRLQGVTSTDTQYF. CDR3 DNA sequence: TGTGCCAGCAGGTTACAGGGGGTAACGAGCACAGATACGCAGTATTTT.

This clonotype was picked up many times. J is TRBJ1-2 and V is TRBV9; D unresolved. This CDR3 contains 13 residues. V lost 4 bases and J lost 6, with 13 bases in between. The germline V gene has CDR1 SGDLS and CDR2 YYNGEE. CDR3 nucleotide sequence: TGTGCCAGCAGCCCCTACCCCCAAGATGGCTACACCTTC. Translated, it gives CASSPYPQDGYTF.

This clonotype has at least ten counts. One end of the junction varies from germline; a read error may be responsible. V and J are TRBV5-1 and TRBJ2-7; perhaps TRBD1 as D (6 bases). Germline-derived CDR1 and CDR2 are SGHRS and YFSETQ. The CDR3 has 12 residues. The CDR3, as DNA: TGCGCCAGCAGCTTGGACAGGGACCCTCTGCACTTC. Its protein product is CASSLDRDPLHF.